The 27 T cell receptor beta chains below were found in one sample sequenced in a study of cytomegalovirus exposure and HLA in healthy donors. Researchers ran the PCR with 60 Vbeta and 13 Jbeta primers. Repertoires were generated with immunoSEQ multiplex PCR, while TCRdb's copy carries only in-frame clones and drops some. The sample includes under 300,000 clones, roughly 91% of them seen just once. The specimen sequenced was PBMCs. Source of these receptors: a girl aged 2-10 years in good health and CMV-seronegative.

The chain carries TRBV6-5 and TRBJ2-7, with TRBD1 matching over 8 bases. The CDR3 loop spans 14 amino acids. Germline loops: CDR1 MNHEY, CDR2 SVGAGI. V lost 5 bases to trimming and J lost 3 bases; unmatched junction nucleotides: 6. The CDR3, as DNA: TGTGCCAGCAGTCGAACGGACAGGGACTACGAGCAGTACTTC. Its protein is CASSRTDRDYEQYF.

DNA for the CDR3: TGTGCCAGCAGTTCCCGGACAGGGCAGAACACTGAAGCTTTCTTT. Encoded protein: CASSSRTGQNTEAFF. V gene TRBV6-5 combines with J gene TRBJ1-1; TRBD1 matches at 8 bases. This CDR3 contains 15 residues. Germline trimming cut 4 bases from V and 1 base from J; bases unmatched to any gene: 5. Germline V gives CDR1 MNHEY, CDR2 SVGAGI.

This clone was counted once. DNA for the CDR3: TGTGCCATCAGTGGCGCGCAGGGGGGTACCTACGAGCAGTACTTC. It specifies CAISGAQGGTYEQYF. The chain is built from TRBV10-3 and TRBJ2-7; the D gene is possibly TRBD1 (7 bases). Trimming took off 4 bases at V and 2 bases at J, with 15 bases between the two ends. There are 15 residues in the CDR3. Germline V gene data show CDR1 as ENHRY and CDR2 as SYGVKD.

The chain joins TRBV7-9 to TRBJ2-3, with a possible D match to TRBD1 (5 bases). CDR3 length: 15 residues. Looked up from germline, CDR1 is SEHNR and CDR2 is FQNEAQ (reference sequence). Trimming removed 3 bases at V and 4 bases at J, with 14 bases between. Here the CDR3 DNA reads TGTGCCAGCAGCTTTCCCTTTCAGGGCCCAGATACGCAGTATTTT. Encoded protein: CASSFPFQGPDTQYF.

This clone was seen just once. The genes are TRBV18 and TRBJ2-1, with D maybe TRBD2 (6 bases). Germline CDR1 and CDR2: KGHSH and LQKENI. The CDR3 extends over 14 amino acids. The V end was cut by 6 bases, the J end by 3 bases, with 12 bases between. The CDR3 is CASSRGSGYNEQFF. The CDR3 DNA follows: TGTGCCAGCTCCCGGGGTAGCGGCTACAATGAGCAGTTCTTC.

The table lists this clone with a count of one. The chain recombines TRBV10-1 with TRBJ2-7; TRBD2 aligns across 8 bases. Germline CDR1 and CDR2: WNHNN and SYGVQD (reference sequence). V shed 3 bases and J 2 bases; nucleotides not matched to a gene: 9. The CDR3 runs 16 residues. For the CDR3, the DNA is TGCGCCAGCAGTGATCCGGCTAGCGGGTTCCCCTACGAGCAGTACTTC. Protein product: CASSDPASGFPYEQYF.

The CDR3 nucleotides are TGTGCCAGCAGCCAAGAACCTAGATTTCCCGGGGAGCTGTTTTTT. Protein product: CASSQEPRFPGELFF. This chain uses TRBV14 with TRBJ2-2; D is undetermined. CDR3 length: 15 amino acids. V lost 0 bases and J 6 bases, leaving 11 bases between the germline ends. Per the germline V gene, CDR1 is SGHDN and CDR2 is FVKESK. Full variable domain (rest looked up from reference TRBV14 and TRBJ2-2): EAGVTQFPSHSVIEKGQTVTLRCDPISGHDNLYWYRRVMGKEIKFLLHFVKESKQDESGMPNNRFLAERTGGTYSTLKVQPAELEDSGVYFCASSQEPRFPGELFFGEGSRLTVL.

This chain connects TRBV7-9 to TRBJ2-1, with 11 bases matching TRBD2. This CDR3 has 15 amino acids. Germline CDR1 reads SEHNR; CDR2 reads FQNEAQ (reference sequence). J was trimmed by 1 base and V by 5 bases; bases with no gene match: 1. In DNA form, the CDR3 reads TGTGCCAGCAGCAGACTAGCGGGATCCTACAATGAGCAGTTCTTC. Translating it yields CASSRLAGSYNEQFF.

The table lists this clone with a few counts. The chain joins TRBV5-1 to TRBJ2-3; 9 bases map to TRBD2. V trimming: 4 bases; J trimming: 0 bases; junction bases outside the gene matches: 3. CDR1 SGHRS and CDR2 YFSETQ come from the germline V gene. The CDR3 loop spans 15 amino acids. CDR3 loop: CASSTSGHSTDTQYF. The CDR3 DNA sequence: TGCGCCAGCAGCACTAGCGGGCACAGCACAGATACGCAGTATTTT.

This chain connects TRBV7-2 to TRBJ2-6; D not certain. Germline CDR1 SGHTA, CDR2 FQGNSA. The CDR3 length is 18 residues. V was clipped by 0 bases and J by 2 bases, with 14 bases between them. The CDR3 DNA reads TGTGCCAGCAGCTTAGCATCTGGGCTCGTCGCTGGGGCCAACGTCCTGACTTTC. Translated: CASSLASGLVAGANVLTF. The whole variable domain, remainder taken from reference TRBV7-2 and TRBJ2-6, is GAGVSQSPSNKVTEKGKDVELRCDPISGHTALYWYRQSLGQGLEFLIYFQGNSAPDKSGLPSDRFSAERTGGSVSTLTIQRTQQEDSAVYLCASSLASGLVAGANVLTFGAGSRLTVL.

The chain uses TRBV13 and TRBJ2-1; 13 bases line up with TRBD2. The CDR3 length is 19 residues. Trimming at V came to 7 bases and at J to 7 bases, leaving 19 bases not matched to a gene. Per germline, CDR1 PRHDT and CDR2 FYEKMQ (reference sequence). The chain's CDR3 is CASIGPPTGGLAGANEQFF. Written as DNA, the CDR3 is TGTGCCAGCATTGGGCCCCCCACGGGAGGACTAGCGGGAGCAAATGAGCAGTTCTTC.

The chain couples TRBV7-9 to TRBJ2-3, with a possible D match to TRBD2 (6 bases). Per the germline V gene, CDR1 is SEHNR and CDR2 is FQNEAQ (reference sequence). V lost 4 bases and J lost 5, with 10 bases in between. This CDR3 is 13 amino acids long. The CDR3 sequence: CASSSTSLDTQYF. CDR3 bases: TGTGCCAGCAGCTCCACTAGCTTAGATACGCAGTATTTT.

The CDR3 reads CASSQTGKLFF. The CDR3 DNA follows: TGCGCCAGCAGCCAAACCGGAAAACTGTTTTTT. The chain has TRBV4-1 and TRBJ1-4; D not resolved. V lost 2 bases to trimming and J lost 10 bases, with 5 bases between them. CDR3 length: 11 residues. From germline, CDR1 is MGHRA and CDR2 YSYEKL.

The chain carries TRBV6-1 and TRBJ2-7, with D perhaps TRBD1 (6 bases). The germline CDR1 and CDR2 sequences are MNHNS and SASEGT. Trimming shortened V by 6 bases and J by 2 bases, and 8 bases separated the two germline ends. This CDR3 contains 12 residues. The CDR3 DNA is TGTGCCAGCAGGCCAGGGGCCTACGAGCAGTACTTC. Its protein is CASRPGAYEQYF.

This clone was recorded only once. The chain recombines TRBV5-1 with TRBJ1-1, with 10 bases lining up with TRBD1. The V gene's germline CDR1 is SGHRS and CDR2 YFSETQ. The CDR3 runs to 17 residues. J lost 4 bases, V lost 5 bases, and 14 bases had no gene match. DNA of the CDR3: TGCGCCAGCAGACCGGGACAGGGGCTTTCGAGGAGCACTGAAGCTTTCTTT. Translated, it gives CASRPGQGLSRSTEAFF.

CDR3 bases: TGCGCCAGCAGCTTGGGAGTGGGGCGGAGCACAGATACGCAGTATTTT. Amino acid sequence: CASSLGVGRSTDTQYF. The chain couples TRBV5-1 to TRBJ2-3; D might be TRBD1 (5 bases). From germline, CDR1 is SGHRS and CDR2 YFSETQ. The CDR3 sequence is 16 residues long. V shed 0 bases and J shed 0 bases, with 11 bases lying between them.

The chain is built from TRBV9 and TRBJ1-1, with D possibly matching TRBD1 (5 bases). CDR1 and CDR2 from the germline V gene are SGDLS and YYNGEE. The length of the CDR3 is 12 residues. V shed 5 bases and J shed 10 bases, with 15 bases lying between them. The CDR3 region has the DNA TGTGCCAGCAGGGTTATAGGGGAAGGAGCTTTCTTT. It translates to CASRVIGEGAFF.

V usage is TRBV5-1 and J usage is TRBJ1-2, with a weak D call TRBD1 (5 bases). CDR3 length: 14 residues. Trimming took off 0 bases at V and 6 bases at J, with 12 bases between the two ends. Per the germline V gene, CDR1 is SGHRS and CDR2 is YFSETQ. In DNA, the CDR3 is TGCGCCAGCAGCTTGGCCGACAGACGTCATGGCTACACCTTC. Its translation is CASSLADRRHGYTF.

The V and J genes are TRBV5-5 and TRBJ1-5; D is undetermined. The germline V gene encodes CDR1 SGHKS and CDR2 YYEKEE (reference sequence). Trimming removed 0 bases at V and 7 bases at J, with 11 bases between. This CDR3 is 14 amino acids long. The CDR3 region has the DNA TGTGCCAGCAGCTTGGACACAAAGACACAGCCCCAGCATTTT. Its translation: CASSLDTKTQPQHF.

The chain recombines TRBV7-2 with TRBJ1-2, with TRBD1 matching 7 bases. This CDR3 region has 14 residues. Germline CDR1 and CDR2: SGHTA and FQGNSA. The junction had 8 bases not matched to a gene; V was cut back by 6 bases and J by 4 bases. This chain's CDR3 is CASSETRTGYGYTF. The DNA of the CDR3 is TGTGCCAGCAGTGAAACCCGGACAGGCTATGGCTACACCTTC.

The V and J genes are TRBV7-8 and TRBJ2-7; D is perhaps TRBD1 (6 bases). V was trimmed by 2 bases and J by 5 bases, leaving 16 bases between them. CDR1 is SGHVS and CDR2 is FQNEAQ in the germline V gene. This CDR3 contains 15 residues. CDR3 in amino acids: CASSLLGQGSDEQYF. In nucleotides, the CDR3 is TGTGCCAGCAGCTTATTAGGGCAGGGGAGCGACGAGCAGTACTTC.

The CDR3 DNA sequence: TGTGCCTGGACTAGAGGGTTCACTGAAGCTTTCTTT. This encodes CAWTRGFTEAFF. This chain connects TRBV30 to TRBJ1-1, with D hard to call. The V gene's germline CDR1 is GTSNPN and CDR2 SVGIG (reference sequence). There are 12 residues in the CDR3. V was shortened by 4 bases and J by 4 bases, with 10 bases between the two germline ends.

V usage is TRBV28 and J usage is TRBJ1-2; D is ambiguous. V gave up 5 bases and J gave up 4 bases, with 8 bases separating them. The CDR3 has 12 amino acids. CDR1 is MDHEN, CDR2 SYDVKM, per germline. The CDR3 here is CASSLRPYGYTF. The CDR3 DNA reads TGTGCCAGCAGTCTGAGGCCCTATGGCTACACCTTC.

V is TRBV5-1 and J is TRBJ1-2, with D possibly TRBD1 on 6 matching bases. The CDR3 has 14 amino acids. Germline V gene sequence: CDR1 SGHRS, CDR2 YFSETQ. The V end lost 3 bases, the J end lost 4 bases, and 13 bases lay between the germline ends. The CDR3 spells CASSSQTGRYGYTF. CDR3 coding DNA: TGCGCCAGCAGCTCTCAGACAGGCCGCTATGGCTACACCTTC.

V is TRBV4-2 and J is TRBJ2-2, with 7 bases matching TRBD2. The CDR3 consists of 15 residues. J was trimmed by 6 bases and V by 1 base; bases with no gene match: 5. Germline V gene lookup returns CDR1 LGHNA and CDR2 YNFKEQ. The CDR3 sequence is CASSQAMGGAGELFF. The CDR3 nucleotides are TGTGCCAGCAGCCAAGCCATGGGGGGGGCCGGGGAGCTGTTTTTT.

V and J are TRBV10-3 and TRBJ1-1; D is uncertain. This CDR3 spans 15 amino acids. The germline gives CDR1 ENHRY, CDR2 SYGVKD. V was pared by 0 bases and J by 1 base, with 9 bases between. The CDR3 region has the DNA TGTGCCATCAGTGAGTCGGCGGAACCGAACACTGAAGCTTTCTTT. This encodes CAISESAEPNTEAFF.

CDR3 amino acids: CASSLTSGSSYNEQFF. CDR3 DNA: TGTGCCAGCAGCTTGACTAGCGGGAGCTCCTACAATGAGCAGTTCTTC. The rearrangement joins TRBV5-6 to TRBJ2-1; the match to TRBD2 covers 11 bases. Germline values: CDR1 SGHDT, CDR2 YYEEEE. This CDR3 is 16 amino acids long. V lost 1 base and J lost 0; bases outside the gene matches: 0.